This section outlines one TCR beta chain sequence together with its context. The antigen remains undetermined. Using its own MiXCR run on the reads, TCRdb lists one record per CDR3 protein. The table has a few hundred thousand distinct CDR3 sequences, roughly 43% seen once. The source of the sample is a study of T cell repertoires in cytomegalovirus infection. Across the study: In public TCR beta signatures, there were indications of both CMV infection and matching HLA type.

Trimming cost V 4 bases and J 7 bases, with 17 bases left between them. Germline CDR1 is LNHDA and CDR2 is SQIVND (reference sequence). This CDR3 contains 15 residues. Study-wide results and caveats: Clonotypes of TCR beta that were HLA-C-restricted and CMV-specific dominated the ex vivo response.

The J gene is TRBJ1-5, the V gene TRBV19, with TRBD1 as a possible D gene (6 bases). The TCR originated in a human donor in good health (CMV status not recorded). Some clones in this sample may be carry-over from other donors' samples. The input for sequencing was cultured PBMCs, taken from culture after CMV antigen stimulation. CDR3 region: CASSTQGSRSQPQHF. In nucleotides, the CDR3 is TGTGCCAGTAGTACCCAGGGGAGCCGCAGCCAGCCCCAGCATTTT.